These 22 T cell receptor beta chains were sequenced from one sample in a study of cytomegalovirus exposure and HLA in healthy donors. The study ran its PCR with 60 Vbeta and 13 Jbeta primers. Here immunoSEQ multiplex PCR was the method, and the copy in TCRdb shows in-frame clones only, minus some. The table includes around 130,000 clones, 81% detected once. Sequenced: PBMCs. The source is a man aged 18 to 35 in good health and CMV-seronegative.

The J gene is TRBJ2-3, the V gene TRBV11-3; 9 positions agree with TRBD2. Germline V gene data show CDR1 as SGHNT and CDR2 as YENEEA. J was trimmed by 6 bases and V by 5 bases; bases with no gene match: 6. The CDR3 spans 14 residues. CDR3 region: CASSLLAGQDTQYF. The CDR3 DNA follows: TGTGCCAGCAGCCTCCTAGCGGGGCAGGATACGCAGTATTTT.

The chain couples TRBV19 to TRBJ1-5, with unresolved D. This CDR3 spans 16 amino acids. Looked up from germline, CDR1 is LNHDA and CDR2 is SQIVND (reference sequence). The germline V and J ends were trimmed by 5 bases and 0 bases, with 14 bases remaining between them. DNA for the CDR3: TGTGCCAGTAGTTCTCTCAGAATGATTAGCAATCAGCCCCAGCATTTT. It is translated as CASSSLRMISNQPQHF.

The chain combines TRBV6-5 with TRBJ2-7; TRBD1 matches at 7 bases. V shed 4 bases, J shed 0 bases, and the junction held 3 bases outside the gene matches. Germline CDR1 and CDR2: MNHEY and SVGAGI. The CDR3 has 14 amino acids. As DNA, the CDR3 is TGTGCCAGCAGTTCCAACAGGGGCTCCTACGAGCAGTACTTC. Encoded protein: CASSSNRGSYEQYF.

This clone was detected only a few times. CDR3 loop: CASSEGNQGGSEKLFF. As DNA, the CDR3 is TGTGCCAGCAGTGAAGGGAACCAGGGTGGTAGTGAAAAACTGTTTTTT. The chain uses TRBV6-1 and TRBJ1-4, with D perhaps matching TRBD1 (5 bases). Germline loops: CDR1 MNHNS, CDR2 SASEGT. The CDR3 extends over 16 amino acids. V was trimmed by 1 base and J by 7 bases, leaving 16 bases between them.

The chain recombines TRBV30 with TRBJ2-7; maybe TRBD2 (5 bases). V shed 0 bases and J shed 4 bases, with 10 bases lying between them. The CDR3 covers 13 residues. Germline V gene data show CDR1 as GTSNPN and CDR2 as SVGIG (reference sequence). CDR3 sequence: CAWSVHGGYEQYF. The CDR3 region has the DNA TGTGCCTGGAGTGTACACGGCGGGTACGAGCAGTACTTC.

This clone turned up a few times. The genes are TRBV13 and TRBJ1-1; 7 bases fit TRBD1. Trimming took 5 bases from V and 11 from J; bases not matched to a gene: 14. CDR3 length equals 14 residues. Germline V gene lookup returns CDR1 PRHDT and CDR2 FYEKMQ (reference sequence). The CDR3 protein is CASSQSDRLRRAFF. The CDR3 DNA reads TGTGCCAGCAGCCAATCGGACAGGTTGAGGAGGGCTTTCTTT.

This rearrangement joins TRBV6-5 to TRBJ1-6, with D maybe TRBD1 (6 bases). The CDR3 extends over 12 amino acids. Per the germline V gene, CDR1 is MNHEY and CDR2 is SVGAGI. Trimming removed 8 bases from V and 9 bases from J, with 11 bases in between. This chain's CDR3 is CASGTGSSPLHF. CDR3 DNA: TGTGCCAGCGGAACAGGGTCTTCACCCCTCCACTTT.

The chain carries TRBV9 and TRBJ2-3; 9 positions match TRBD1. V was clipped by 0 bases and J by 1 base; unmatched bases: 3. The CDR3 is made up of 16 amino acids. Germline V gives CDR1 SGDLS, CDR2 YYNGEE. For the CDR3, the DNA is TGTGCCAGCAGCGTAGGAGGGACAGGGCGCACAGATACGCAGTATTTT. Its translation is CASSVGGTGRTDTQYF.

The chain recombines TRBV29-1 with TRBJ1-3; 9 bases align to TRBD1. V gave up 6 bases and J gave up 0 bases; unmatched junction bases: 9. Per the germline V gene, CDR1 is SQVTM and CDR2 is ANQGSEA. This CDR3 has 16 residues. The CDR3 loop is CSVGTGSESSGNTIYF. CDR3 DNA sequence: TGCAGCGTCGGGACAGGGAGCGAGAGCTCTGGAAACACCATATATTTT.

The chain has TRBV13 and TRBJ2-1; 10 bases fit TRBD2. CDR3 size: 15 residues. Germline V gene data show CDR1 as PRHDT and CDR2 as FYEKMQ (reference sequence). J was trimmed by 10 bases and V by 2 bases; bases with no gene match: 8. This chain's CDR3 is CASSLWSGGAGEQFF. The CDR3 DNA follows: TGTGCCAGCAGCTTATGGAGCGGGGGGGCCGGGGAGCAGTTCTTC.

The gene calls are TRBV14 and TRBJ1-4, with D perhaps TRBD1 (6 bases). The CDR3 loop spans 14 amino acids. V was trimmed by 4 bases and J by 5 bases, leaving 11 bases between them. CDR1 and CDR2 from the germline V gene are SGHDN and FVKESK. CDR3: CASSPGRGNEKLFF. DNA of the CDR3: TGTGCCAGCAGCCCAGGGAGGGGGAATGAAAAACTGTTTTTT.

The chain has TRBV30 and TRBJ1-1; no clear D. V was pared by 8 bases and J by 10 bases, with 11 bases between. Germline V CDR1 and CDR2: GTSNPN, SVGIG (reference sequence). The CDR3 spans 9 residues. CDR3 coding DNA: TGTGCCACGGGAAAGGGAGCTTTCTTT. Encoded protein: CATGKGAFF.

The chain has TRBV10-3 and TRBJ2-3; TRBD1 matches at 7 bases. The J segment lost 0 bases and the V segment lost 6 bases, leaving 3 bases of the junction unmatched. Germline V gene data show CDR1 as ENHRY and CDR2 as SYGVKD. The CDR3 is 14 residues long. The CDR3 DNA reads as TGTGCCATCAGACCGGGACAGAGCACAGATACGCAGTATTTT. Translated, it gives CAIRPGQSTDTQYF.

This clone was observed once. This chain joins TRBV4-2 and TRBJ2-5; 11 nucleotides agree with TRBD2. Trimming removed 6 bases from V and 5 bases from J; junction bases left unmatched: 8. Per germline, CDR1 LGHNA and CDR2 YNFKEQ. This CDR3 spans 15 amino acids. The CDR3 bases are TGTGCCAGCAGTCAGACTAGCGGGGATGGGGAGACCCAGTACTTC. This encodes CASSQTSGDGETQYF.

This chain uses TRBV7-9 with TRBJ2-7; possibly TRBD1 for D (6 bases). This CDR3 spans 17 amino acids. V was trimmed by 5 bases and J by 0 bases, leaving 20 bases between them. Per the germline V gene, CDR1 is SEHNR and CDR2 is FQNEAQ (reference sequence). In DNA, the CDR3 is TGTGCCAGCAGCCGGCCATTTGGGGGCCCGCTCTCCTACGAGCAGTACTTC. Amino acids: CASSRPFGGPLSYEQYF.

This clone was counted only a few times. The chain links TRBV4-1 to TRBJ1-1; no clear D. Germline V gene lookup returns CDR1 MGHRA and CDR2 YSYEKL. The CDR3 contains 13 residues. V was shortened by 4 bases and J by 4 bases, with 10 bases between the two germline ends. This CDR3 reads CASSLGGSTEAFF. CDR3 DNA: TGCGCCAGCAGCCTGGGAGGGAGCACTGAAGCTTTCTTT.

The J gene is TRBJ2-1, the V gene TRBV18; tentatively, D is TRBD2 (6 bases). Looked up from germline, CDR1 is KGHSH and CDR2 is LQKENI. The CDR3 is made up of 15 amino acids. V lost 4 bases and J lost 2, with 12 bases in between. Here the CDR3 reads CASSLQTGAYNEQFF. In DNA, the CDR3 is TGTGCCAGCTCACTCCAAACGGGGGCCTACAATGAGCAGTTCTTC.

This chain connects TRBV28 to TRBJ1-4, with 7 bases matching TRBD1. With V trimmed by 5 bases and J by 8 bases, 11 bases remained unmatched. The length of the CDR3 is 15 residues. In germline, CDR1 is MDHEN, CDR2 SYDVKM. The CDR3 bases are TGTGCCAGCAGTCCAATGACAGGGAGGAAAGAAAAACTGTTTTTT. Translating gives CASSPMTGRKEKLFF.

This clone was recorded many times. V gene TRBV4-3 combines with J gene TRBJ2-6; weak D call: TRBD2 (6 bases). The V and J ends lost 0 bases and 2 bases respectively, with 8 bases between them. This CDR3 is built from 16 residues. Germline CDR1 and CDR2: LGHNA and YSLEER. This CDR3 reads CASSQDGGTGANVLTF. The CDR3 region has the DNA TGCGCCAGCAGCCAAGATGGGGGGACTGGGGCCAACGTCCTGACTTTC.

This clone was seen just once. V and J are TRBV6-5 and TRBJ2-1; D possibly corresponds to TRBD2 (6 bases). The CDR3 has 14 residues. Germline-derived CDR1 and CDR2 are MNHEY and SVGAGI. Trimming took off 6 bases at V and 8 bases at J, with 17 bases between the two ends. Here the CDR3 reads CASRQGLGGDEQFF. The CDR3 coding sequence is TGTGCCAGCAGGCAGGGACTTGGTGGCGATGAGCAGTTCTTC.

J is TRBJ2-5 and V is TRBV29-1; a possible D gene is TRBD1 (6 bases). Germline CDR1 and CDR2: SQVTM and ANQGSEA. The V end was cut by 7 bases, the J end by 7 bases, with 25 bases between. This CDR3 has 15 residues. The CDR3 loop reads CSATPGGRAVGTQYF. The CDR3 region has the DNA TGCAGCGCAACTCCTGGGGGCAGGGCGGTGGGGACCCAGTACTTC.

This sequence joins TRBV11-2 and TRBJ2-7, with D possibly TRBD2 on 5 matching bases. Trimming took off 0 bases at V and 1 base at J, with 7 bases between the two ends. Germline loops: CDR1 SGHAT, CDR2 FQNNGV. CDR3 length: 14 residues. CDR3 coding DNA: TGTGCCAGCAGCTTAGATAGGGAGTCCTACGAGCAGTACTTC. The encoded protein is CASSLDRESYEQYF.